The clone carrying this T cell receptor beta chain has at least ten counts. Its cognate antigen is unknown. Template material for amplifying TCR beta CDR3 regions consisted of RNA transcripts. TCR CDR3 underwent first-round RT-PCR with the HTBI primer set. TCRdb re-called the multiplex PCR reads with MiXCR, one entry per CDR3 protein. Of approximately 400,000 distinct CDR3 sequences in the sample, about 19% were seen once. This entry is derived from a study of T cells in Graves' hyperthyroidism and ophthalmopathy. At the level of the study: The blood sample was taken at first diagnosis, before treatment began. Study-level findings and limits: Patients with ophthalmopathy were separated from those with stable hyperthyroidism by a 13 V-J model. Most thyroid clonotypes expanded above 0.001 were also detected in blood.

Participants, patients aged 18 to 65, had newly diagnosed hyperthyroidism with a duration under 2 months. The ends lost 4 bases at V and 6 bases at J; junction bases unmatched: 12. The CDR3 totals 17 residues. Germline-derived CDR1 and CDR2 are MNHEY and SMNVEV (reference sequence). The TCR comes from a woman aged 18-30 years with Graves' hyperthyroidism. The sequenced material came from blood. The V gene is TRBV27, the J gene TRBJ1-5, with TRBD1 matching 10 bases. This chain's CDR3 is CASSSKIRDRGSQPQHF. The CDR3, as DNA: TGTGCCAGCAGTTCCAAGATTAGGGACAGGGGAAGTCAGCCCCAGCATTTT.